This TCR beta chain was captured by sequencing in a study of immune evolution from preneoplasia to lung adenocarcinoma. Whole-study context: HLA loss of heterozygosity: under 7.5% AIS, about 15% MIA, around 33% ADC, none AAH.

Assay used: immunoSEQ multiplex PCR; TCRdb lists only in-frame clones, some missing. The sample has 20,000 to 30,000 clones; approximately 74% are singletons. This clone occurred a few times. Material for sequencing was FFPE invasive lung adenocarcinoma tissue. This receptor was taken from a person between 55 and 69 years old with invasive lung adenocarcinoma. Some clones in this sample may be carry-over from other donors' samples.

In nucleotides, the CDR3 is TGTGCCAGCAGTGAACAGGGGACAGGGTTCAATGAGCAGTTCTTC. Translated: CASSEQGTGFNEQFF. The chain recombines TRBV2 with TRBJ2-1; 9 bases map to TRBD1. The CDR3 has 15 amino acids. V shed 2 bases, J shed 6 bases, and the junction held 5 bases outside the gene matches. CDR1 is SNHLY and CDR2 is FYNNEI in the germline V gene.